This TCR beta chain originates from a study of identical twins. The cDNA had a unique molecular identifier and a template-switch universal primer site. Each CDR3 protein gets one entry after TCRdb re-called the 5' RACE reads with MiXCR. The sample gives roughly 240,000 distinct CDR3 sequences, 7% of which show up once; 3.5% to 4% is in the top ten. Trimming removed 1 base from V and 5 bases from J; junction bases left unmatched: 6. Germline CDR1 SGHRS, CDR2 YFSETQ. CDR3 length: 16 residues. Study results and caveats: Excess low generation probability was seen in twin-shared out-of-frame alpha sequences.

This clonotype was picked up many times. Its antigen is still unknown. This sample also belongs to another study, concerning yellow fever vaccine responses in identical twins. That paper adds: Twins reportedly showed a vaccine T cell response that seemed partly convergent and partly personalized.

The clonotype originates from a woman under 30 in good health. Sequencing was done on a sample of memory (CD45RO+) T cells sorted from blood. J is TRBJ1-6 and V is TRBV5-1, with TRBD1 identical over 7 bases. The CDR3 here is CASSLRVQGNNSPLHF. The CDR3, as DNA: TGCGCCAGCAGCTTGAGGGTACAGGGGAATAATTCACCCCTCCACTTT.